The T cell receptor (beta chain) described here comes from a study of prognosis after radiotherapy for stage I lung cancer. At the level of the study: Distant metastases were recorded in four patients after radiotherapy, at a median of about 7 months, and no significant progression was recorded in under 16.

Other malignancies, prior chemotherapy and prior radiotherapy were absent in all patients, each of whom was node-negative on CT and PET/CT. The authors drew roughly 6.5 milliliters of peripheral blood at each of two time points. The V and J ends lost 0 bases and 11 bases respectively, with 16 bases between them. This CDR3 spans 15 amino acids. CDR1 is LGHDT and CDR2 is YNNKEL in the germline V gene (reference sequence). In this sample, this clonotype turned up many times. Template was genomic DNA; TCR beta CDR3 amplified in two multiplex PCR rounds. Gene-specific TRBV and TRBJ primers were used in PCR round one. MiXCR, run by TCRdb on the multiplex PCR reads, gives a single entry per CDR3 protein. The repertoire holds tens of thousands of distinct CDR3 sequences, with about 41% as singletons.

The J gene is TRBJ1-4, the V gene TRBV3-1; maybe TRBD1 (5 bases). The specimen comprised PBMCs, sampled before or after stereotactic body radiation therapy (not recorded which). This clonotype was obtained from a donor over 45 with non-small cell lung cancer. The DNA for the CDR3 is TGTGCCAGCAGCCAAGAGCAGGCCAGGGAAAGTAAACTGTTTTTT. Protein: CASSQEQARESKLFF.